A selection of T cell receptor beta chains follows, all from one sample in a study of T-cell memory formation after mild COVID-19. TCRdb re-called the 5' RACE reads with MiXCR, one entry per CDR3 protein. The top ten clones hold around 8.7% of a sample with about 430,000 distinct CDR3 sequences, approximately 24% of them seen once. Sequenced: PBMCs or a T cell subset sorted from them (not recorded which). The source of these receptors is an adult woman who had mild COVID-19 (a few samples of this study predate the infection). Cell type and time point are not known. Both conserved end residues are part of each CDR3. The D gene is left open where the match is weak. For some rows the clone size is stated as once, few or many, or as a class when expanded; others skip it.

j_gene	abundance	d_gene	v_gene	CDR3nt	CDR3aa
TRBJ2-7	.	TRBD1	TRBV9	TGTGCCAGCAGCGTAGCCGGGACAGCCCTCTACGAGCAGTACTTC	CASSVAGTALYEQYF
TRBJ2-1	.	.	TRBV20-1	TGCAGTGCTAGAGACTACAATGAGCAGTTCTTC	CSARDYNEQFF
TRBJ1-1	.	.	TRBV20-1	TGCAGTGCTAGAGATAGGTTCGGGGCCTTGAGAACTCTCTTT	CSARDRFGALRTLF
TRBJ2-5	many	TRBD1	TRBV7-6	TGTGCCAGCGGAAGGGGGCATCAAGAGACCCAGTACTTC	CASGRGHQETQYF
TRBJ2-2	.	TRBD2	TRBV5-1	TGCGCCAGCAGCCTGCGGGAACTAGCGGCCCTGAACACCGGGGAGCTGTTTTTT	CASSLRELAALNTGELFF
TRBJ1-2	few	TRBD1	TRBV30	TGTGCCTGGAGTGTACTCGTAGGGGGCACATATGGCTACACCTTC	CAWSVLVGGTYGYTF
TRBJ2-5	.	TRBD1	TRBV7-9	TGTGCCAGCAGCCGACCCGGGACAGCTTTGGAGACCCAGTACTTC	CASSRPGTALETQYF
TRBJ2-7	many	.	TRBV2	TGTGCCAGCAGTGAGCAAGGGGCGAGCTCCTACGAGCAGTACTTC	CASSEQGASSYEQYF
TRBJ2-7	.	.	TRBV6-5	TGTGCCAGCAGTTATTTCAGGGGCAACGAGCAGTACTTC	CASSYFRGNEQYF
TRBJ2-3	.	TRBD2	TRBV20-1	TGCAGTGCTACCACTAGCGGGAGGGCCACTAGCACAGATACGCAGTATTTT	CSATTSGRATSTDTQYF
TRBJ2-7	.	TRBD2	TRBV4-1	TGCGCCAGCAGCCTGATAGCGGGGGATGTCTCCTACGAGCAGTACTTC	CASSLIAGDVSYEQYF
TRBJ2-7	few	TRBD1	TRBV24-1	TGTGCCACCAGTGGGGAACGGACAGGGGGCGAGCAGTACTTC	CATSGERTGGEQYF
TRBJ1-5	few	.	TRBV20-1	TGCAGTGCTAGTCCCCCGGGGGCAGGGCAGCCCCAGCATTTT	CSASPPGAGQPQHF
TRBJ2-3	.	TRBD2	TRBV7-8	TGTGCCAGCAGCTCATCCCCCGGGACTATGCGGGGCACAGATACGCAGTATTTT	CASSSSPGTMRGTDTQYF
TRBJ1-4	.	TRBD1	TRBV4-3	TGCGCCAGCAGCCCCGGGGGGACAGGGGGCTGGGAAAAACTGTTTTTT	CASSPGGTGGWEKLFF
TRBJ1-5	once	.	TRBV5-8	TGTGCCAGCAGTGAGACCAGGGCAGGGAGCAATCAGCCCCAGCATTTT	CASSETRAGSNQPQHF
TRBJ2-7	.	.	TRBV7-9	TGTGCCAGCAGCTTATCTAAAATTGACAGCCCGTCCTACGAGCAGTACTTC	CASSLSKIDSPSYEQYF
TRBJ2-3	.	.	TRBV5-1	TGCGCCAGCAGCCCTTCTTTACACCCTAGCACAGATACGCAGTATTTT	CASSPSLHPSTDTQYF
TRBJ1-2	few	TRBD1	TRBV29-1	TGCAGCGCCCGGACAGGGTCGGGCTATGGCTACACCTTC	CSARTGSGYGYTF
TRBJ1-4	few	.	TRBV6-5	TGTGCCAGCAGTTATTCGTTAGGTGAAAAACTGTTTTTT	CASSYSLGEKLFF
TRBJ1-1	.	.	TRBV20-1	TGCAGTGCTAGGATAACGACAGGAGCTAACACTGAAGCTTTCTTT	CSARITTGANTEAFF
TRBJ2-7	.	.	TRBV5-1	TGCGCCAGCAGCTCAGGGACGGTGAGCTCCTACGAGCAGTACTTC	CASSSGTVSSYEQYF
TRBJ1-1	many	.	TRBV5-1	TGCGCCAGCAGCTTGGTGGGCGGAAACGAAGCTTTCTTT	CASSLVGGNEAFF
TRBJ1-1	few	.	TRBV24-1	TGTGCCACCAGAGGGGAGTGGGGGACTGAAGCTTTCTTT	CATRGEWGTEAFF
TRBJ2-3	.	.	TRBV14	TGTGCCAGCAGCCAAGATTACGTGGGGCGGAACACAGATACGCAGTATTTT	CASSQDYVGRNTDTQYF
TRBJ1-6	.	TRBD1	TRBV4-1	TGCGCCAGCAGCCCTCGACAGGGTGGCTCACCCCTCCACTTT	CASSPRQGGSPLHF
TRBJ2-1	few	TRBD2	TRBV6-1	TGTGCCAGCACGTCCTGGGGCGGGAGCGATGAGCAGTTCTTC	CASTSWGGSDEQFF
TRBJ1-4	.	TRBD1	TRBV18	TGTGCCAGCTCATCGGACAGGGGAACTAATGAAAAACTGTTTTTT	CASSSDRGTNEKLFF
TRBJ2-7	few	.	TRBV7-8	TGTGCCAGCAGCATGGCAGGGAGAACCTACGAGCAGTACTTC	CASSMAGRTYEQYF
TRBJ1-5	.	.	TRBV10-2	TGCGCCAGCAGTGATCACAGGGCTCAGCCCCAGCATTTT	CASSDHRAQPQHF
TRBJ2-3	few	.	TRBV20-1	TGCAGTGCTAGAACTCTAGGGGGGATCACAGATACGCAGTATTTT	CSARTLGGITDTQYF
TRBJ2-1	few	.	TRBV7-6	TGTGCCAGCAGCTTACAGGCAGGGGCCGATGAGCAGTTCTTC	CASSLQAGADEQFF
TRBJ2-2	.	TRBD1	TRBV6-4	TGTGCCAGCAAGCAGGGGGACACCGGGGAGCTGTTTTTT	CASKQGDTGELFF
TRBJ2-1	.	TRBD2	TRBV11-2	TGTGCCAGCAGCTTAGATCTTGGGACTAGCGGGAGGGGGGAGCAGTTCTTC	CASSLDLGTSGRGEQFF
TRBJ2-1	few	.	TRBV7-9	TGTGCCAGCAGCCCGTATAACCTGGTCTTGGAAGAGCAGTTCTTC	CASSPYNLVLEEQFF
TRBJ1-1	.	TRBD1	TRBV7-2	TGTGCCAGCAGCATACAGGGGATGAACACTGAAGCTTTCTTT	CASSIQGMNTEAFF
TRBJ2-4	.	.	TRBV27	TGTGCCAGCAGCCGGGCAGACAAAAACATTCAGTACTTC	CASSRADKNIQYF
TRBJ1-3	.	.	TRBV12-3/TRBV12-4	TGTGCCAGCAGATTCAGGGAGGGGAGGTACGGAAACACCATATATTTT	CASRFREGRYGNTIYF
TRBJ2-7	.	TRBD2	TRBV11-3	TGTGCCAGCAGCACTGGACTAGACCCCTACGAGCAGTACTTC	CASSTGLDPYEQYF
TRBJ2-5	few	.	TRBV6-2/TRBV6-3	TGTGCCAGCAGGAGGACCGGCGGGGAGACCCAGTACTTC	CASRRTGGETQYF
TRBJ2-5	few	.	TRBV9	TGTGCCAGCAGCGTCACCGGGACTTTCCAAGAGACCCAGTACTTC	CASSVTGTFQETQYF